Listed here are 15 T cell receptor beta chains from one sample, sequenced in a study of blood T cell repertoires in COVID-19. The repertoire was sequenced with immunoSEQ multiplex PCR; TCRdb's copy has only in-frame clones and lacks some. The table has 120,000 to 150,000 clones, 84% seen once. Material: PBMCs or T cells enriched from blood (not recorded which). Receptors originate from a woman aged 45 to 65 with acute COVID-19.

This chain uses TRBV5-5 with TRBJ2-5, with TRBD2 matching 7 bases. CDR1 is SGHKS, CDR2 YYEKEE, per germline (reference sequence). The V segment lost 1 base and the J segment 5 bases; nucleotides outside the gene matches: 2. There are 13 residues in the CDR3. As DNA, the CDR3 is TGTGCCAGCAGCTTGAGCGGGGTGGAGACCCAGTACTTC. This sequence encodes CASSLSGVETQYF.

Only one count was recorded for this clone. The chain carries TRBV7-9 and TRBJ2-7; TRBD1 agrees at 8 bases. This CDR3 spans 16 amino acids. The germline gives CDR1 SEHNR, CDR2 FQNEAQ (reference sequence). The V gene end was trimmed by 5 bases and the J gene end by 3 bases; junction bases not matched to a gene: 12. The CDR3 coding sequence is TGTGCCAGCAGCCCACCTCTCGGACAGGGTTTCTACGAGCAGTACTTC. Protein product: CASSPPLGQGFYEQYF. Full variable domain (rest looked up from reference TRBV7-9 and TRBJ2-7): DTGVSQNPRHKITKRGQNVTFRCDPISEHNRLYWYRQTLGQGPEFLTYFQNEAQLEKSRLLSDRFSAERPKGSFSTLEIQRTEQGDSAMYLCASSPPLGQGFYEQYFGPGTRLTVT.

This CDR3 is CASSLVKAASTDTQYF. The CDR3, as DNA: TGTGCCAGCAGCTTAGTAAAAGCGGCTAGCACAGATACGCAGTATTTT. The chain joins TRBV7-9 to TRBJ2-3, with D possibly being TRBD2 (5 bases). The CDR3 sequence is 16 residues long. Germline V gene lookup returns CDR1 SEHNR and CDR2 FQNEAQ (reference sequence). V was pared by 1 base and J by 0 bases, with 11 bases between.

The chain carries TRBV18 and TRBJ2-1, with 8 bases aligning to TRBD2. Trimming took 2 bases from V and 0 from J; bases not matched to a gene: 12. The CDR3 is 19 residues long. Germline V lookup: CDR1 KGHSH, CDR2 LQKENI. The DNA for the CDR3 is TGTGCCAGCTCACCATTGGCGGGGGGCCGGGTGAGCTCCTACAATGAGCAGTTCTTC. Its translation: CASSPLAGGRVSSYNEQFF.

The chain links TRBV9 to TRBJ2-3; 10 bases are a match to TRBD1. Germline V gene lookup returns CDR1 SGDLS and CDR2 YYNGEE. Trimming at V came to 0 bases and at J to 4 bases, leaving 5 bases not matched to a gene. This CDR3 spans 16 amino acids. CDR3 sequence: CASSVDDRGPADTQYF. CDR3 nucleotides: TGTGCCAGCAGCGTAGACGACAGGGGGCCGGCAGATACGCAGTATTTT. The full variable domain, with the rest looked up from reference TRBV9 and TRBJ2-3, is DSGVTQTPKHLITATGQRVTLRCSPRSGDLSVYWYQQSLDQGLQFLIQYYNGEERAKGNILERFSAQQFPDLHSELNLSSLELGDSALYFCASSVDDRGPADTQYFGPGTRLTVL.

V and J are TRBV12-3 or TRBV12-4 and TRBJ2-2; D ambiguous. This CDR3 region has 13 residues. The V gene lost 7 bases and the J gene lost 6 bases, with 12 bases spanning the gap. CDR3 in DNA: TGTGCCAGCAAGGAGACCGTACCCGGGGAGCTGTTTTTT. It yields the protein CASKETVPGELFF.

The chain combines TRBV24-1 with TRBJ1-5; D call uncertain. V was trimmed by 4 bases and J by 2 bases, leaving 11 bases between them. There are 15 residues in the CDR3. Germline lookup yields CDR1 KGHDR and CDR2 SFDVKD. Written as DNA, the CDR3 is TGTGCCACCAGTGAAAGGTACGGAGGCAATCAGCCCCAGCATTTT. Its translation: CATSERYGGNQPQHF.

The chain joins TRBV28 to TRBJ1-2; 7 bases line up with TRBD1. The length of the CDR3 is 17 residues. Unmatched junction bases numbered 14, after V lost 5 bases and J lost 2 bases. Germline loops: CDR1 MDHEN, CDR2 SYDVKM. CDR3 in amino acids: CASSPRRRQGRNYGYTF. CDR3 coding DNA: TGTGCCAGCAGTCCCCGGAGGCGACAGGGCCGAAACTATGGCTACACCTTC.

The V gene is TRBV6-6, the J gene TRBJ2-7; TRBD1 aligns across 9 bases. The V and J ends lost 6 bases and 5 bases, in that order; junction bases with no gene match: 11. From germline, CDR1 is MNHNY and CDR2 SVGAGI (reference sequence). The CDR3 covers 15 residues. CDR3 protein: CASRRPGTGTDEQYF. In DNA form, the CDR3 reads TGTGCCAGCAGGCGTCCCGGGACAGGGACCGACGAGCAGTACTTC.

The gene calls are TRBV6-5 and TRBJ2-7, with 9 bases fitting TRBD1. The junction had 7 bases not matched to a gene; V was cut back by 6 bases and J by 4 bases. Germline assignment: CDR1 MNHEY and CDR2 SVGAGI. This CDR3 region has 14 residues. The chain's CDR3 is CASRAGTGLYEQYF. CDR3 DNA: TGTGCCAGCAGGGCCGGGACAGGGTTATACGAGCAGTACTTC.

The V gene is TRBV3-1 (or the pseudogene TRBV3-2), the J gene TRBJ2-7; 8 bases align to TRBD2. After removal of 0 bases from V and 5 bases from J, the junction contained 9 bases not matched to a gene. Germline V gene sequence: CDR1 LGHDT, CDR2 YNNKEL (reference sequence). This CDR3 contains 16 residues. The CDR3 DNA reads TGTGCCAGCAGCCAAGATGGAGGGACTAGGACGGACGAGCAGTACTTC. Translating gives CASSQDGGTRTDEQYF.

The rearrangement joins TRBV2 to TRBJ2-7, with 7 bases matching TRBD1. Germline trimming cut 5 bases from V and 7 bases from J; bases unmatched to any gene: 5. The germline V gene has CDR1 SNHLY and CDR2 FYNNEI. This CDR3 spans 12 amino acids. CDR3 residues: CASSSQGEEQYF. The DNA for the CDR3 is TGTGCCAGCAGTTCCCAGGGGGAGGAGCAGTACTTC.

This chain uses TRBV3-1 (or the pseudogene TRBV3-2) with TRBJ2-1; no clear D. CDR1 LGHDT and CDR2 YNNKEL come from the germline V gene (reference sequence). The V end was cut by 1 base, the J end by 2 bases, with 15 bases between. CDR3 length equals 17 residues. CDR3 bases: TGTGCCAGCAGCCAAGTCGCCTCTCTAAGTGCCTACAATGAGCAGTTCTTC. Its translation is CASSQVASLSAYNEQFF.

This clone has only a few counts. The chain employs TRBV7-2 and TRBJ1-1; 10 bases line up with TRBD1. Germline V lookup: CDR1 SGHTA, CDR2 FQGNSA. CDR3 length equals 14 residues. J lost 2 bases, V lost 8 bases, and 5 bases had no gene match. The CDR3 loop reads CASCRDRGNTEAFF. CDR3 in DNA: TGTGCCAGCTGCCGGGACAGGGGTAACACTGAAGCTTTCTTT. Full variable domain (outside the CDR3, taken from reference TRBV7-2 and TRBJ1-1): GAGVSQSPSNKVTEKGKDVELRCDPISGHTALYWYRQSLGQGLEFLIYFQGNSAPDKSGLPSDRFSAERTGGSVSTLTIQRTQQEDSAVYLCASCRDRGNTEAFFGQGTRLTVV.

This clone has a single count. The chain recombines TRBV28 with TRBJ2-5; the match to TRBD1 covers 10 bases. There are 16 residues in the CDR3. V shed 5 bases and J 5 bases; nucleotides not matched to a gene: 11. Germline-derived CDR1 and CDR2 are MDHEN and SYDVKM. The CDR3 coding sequence is TGTGCCAGCAGTCCCCCCCGGGACAGGGGATGGGAGACCCAGTACTTC. It encodes CASSPPRDRGWETQYF.